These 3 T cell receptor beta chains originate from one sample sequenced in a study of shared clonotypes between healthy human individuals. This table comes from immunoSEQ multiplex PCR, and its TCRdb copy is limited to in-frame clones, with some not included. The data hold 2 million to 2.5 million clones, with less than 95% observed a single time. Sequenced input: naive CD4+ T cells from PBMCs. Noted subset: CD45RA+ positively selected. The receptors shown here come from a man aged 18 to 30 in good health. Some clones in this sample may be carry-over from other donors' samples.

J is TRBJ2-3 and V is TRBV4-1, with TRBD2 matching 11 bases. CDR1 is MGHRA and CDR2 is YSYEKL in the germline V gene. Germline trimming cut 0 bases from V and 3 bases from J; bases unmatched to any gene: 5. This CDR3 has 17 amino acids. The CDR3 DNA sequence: TGCGCCAGCAGCCAAGAGGCTAGCGGGAGGAGGACAGATACGCAGTATTTT. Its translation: CASSQEASGRRTDTQYF.

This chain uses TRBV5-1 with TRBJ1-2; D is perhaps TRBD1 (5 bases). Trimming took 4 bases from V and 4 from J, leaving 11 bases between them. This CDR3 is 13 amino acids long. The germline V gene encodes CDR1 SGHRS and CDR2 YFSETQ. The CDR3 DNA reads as TGCGCCAGCAGCGATGAGGGGACCTATGGCTACACCTTC. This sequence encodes CASSDEGTYGYTF. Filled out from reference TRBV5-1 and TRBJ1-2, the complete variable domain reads KAGVTQTPRYLIKTRGQQVTLSCSPISGHRSVSWYQQTPGQGLQFLFEYFSETQRNKGNFPGRFSGRQFSNSRSEMNVSTLELGDSALYLCASSDEGTYGYTFGSGTRLTVV.

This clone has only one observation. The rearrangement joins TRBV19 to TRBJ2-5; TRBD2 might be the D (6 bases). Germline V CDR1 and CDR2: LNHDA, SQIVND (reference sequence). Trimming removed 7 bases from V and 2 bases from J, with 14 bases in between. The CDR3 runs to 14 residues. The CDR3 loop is CASTTGLFQETQYF. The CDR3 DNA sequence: TGTGCCAGTACCACGGGACTCTTTCAAGAGACCCAGTACTTC.